A selection of T cell receptor beta chains follows, all from one sample in a study of shared clonotypes between healthy human individuals. The repertoire was sequenced with immunoSEQ multiplex PCR; TCRdb's copy has only in-frame clones and lacks some. The sample has fewer than 850,000 clones, around 72% seen once; the top ten hold approximately 1.8%. The sequencing sample was made of memory CD4+ T cells sorted from blood. The receptors originated from a woman aged 25 to 39 in good health. The CDR3 runs from the conserved cysteine through the conserved F or W. A D gene is named only where the DNA matches it firmly. Part of the rows lack a size; the others show once, few, many or a class for expanded clones.

clone_size: NA
d_call: NA
j_call: TRBJ1-2
v_call: TRBV6-5
cdr3_aa: CASTPLKGRAMGYTF
cdr3_nt: TGTGCCAGCACCCCGTTGAAAGGCAGGGCTATGGGCTACACCTTC

clone_size: NA
d_call: NA
j_call: TRBJ2-2
v_call: TRBV25-1
cdr3_aa: CASSGGGRVELFF
cdr3_nt: TGTGCCAGCAGTGGGGGCGGTCGTGTGGAGCTGTTTTTT

clone_size: NA
d_call: TRBD2
j_call: TRBJ2-7
v_call: TRBV5-1
cdr3_aa: CASSRGRVGLAGGPNRYEQYF
cdr3_nt: TGCGCCAGCAGCCGCGGACGAGTTGGACTAGCGGGAGGGCCGAACCGCTACGAGCAGTACTTC

clone_size: NA
d_call: NA
j_call: TRBJ2-2
v_call: TRBV5-1
cdr3_aa: CASSRLDRSTGELFF
cdr3_nt: TGCGCCAGCAGCCGACTCGACAGATCCACCGGGGAGCTGTTTTTT

clone_size: NA
d_call: TRBD2
j_call: TRBJ2-1
v_call: TRBV27
cdr3_aa: CASSLRPGLAGGHNEQFF
cdr3_nt: TGTGCCAGCAGTTTGCGTCCGGGACTAGCGGGAGGACACAATGAGCAGTTCTTC

clone_size: NA
d_call: NA
j_call: TRBJ2-6
v_call: TRBV14
cdr3_aa: CASSQGGYSGANVLTF
cdr3_nt: TGTGCCAGCAGCCAAGGCGGGTACTCTGGGGCCAACGTCCTGACTTTC

clone_size: few
d_call: TRBD1
j_call: TRBJ1-1
v_call: TRBV25-1
cdr3_aa: CASRDRRNTEAFF
cdr3_nt: TGTGCCAGCAGGGACAGGAGGAACACTGAAGCTTTCTTT

clone_size: few
d_call: NA
j_call: TRBJ1-1
v_call: TRBV9
cdr3_aa: CASSVAADREAFF
cdr3_nt: TGTGCCAGCAGCGTAGCTGCCGACCGCGAAGCTTTCTTT

clone_size: NA
d_call: NA
j_call: TRBJ1-2
v_call: TRBV28
cdr3_aa: CASSPMGPYGYTF
cdr3_nt: TGTGCCAGCAGTCCAATGGGTCCCTATGGCTACACCTTC

clone_size: NA
d_call: TRBD1
j_call: TRBJ1-5
v_call: TRBV28
cdr3_aa: CATQDRRSQPQHF
cdr3_nt: TGTGCCACCCAGGACAGGCGGAGTCAGCCCCAGCATTTT

clone_size: NA
d_call: TRBD1
j_call: TRBJ1-2
v_call: TRBV19
cdr3_aa: CAGTGQGNYGYTF
cdr3_nt: TGTGCAGGGACGGGACAGGGGAACTATGGCTACACCTTC

clone_size: NA
d_call: NA
j_call: TRBJ2-7
v_call: TRBV7-2
cdr3_aa: CASSARDSVFGEQYF
cdr3_nt: TGTGCCAGCAGCGCCCGGGACTCAGTATTTGGAGAGCAGTACTTC

clone_size: NA
d_call: NA
j_call: TRBJ1-1
v_call: TRBV29-1
cdr3_aa: CSVHIDLGTEAFF
cdr3_nt: TGCAGCGTCCATATCGATCTCGGCACTGAAGCTTTCTTT

clone_size: NA
d_call: NA
j_call: TRBJ1-1
v_call: TRBV6-5
cdr3_aa: CASSYSGGLNTEAFF
cdr3_nt: TGTGCCAGCAGTTACTCTGGAGGGTTGAACACTGAAGCTTTCTTT

clone_size: NA
d_call: NA
j_call: TRBJ1-5
v_call: TRBV14
cdr3_aa: CASSQEGGGRNSNQPQHF
cdr3_nt: TGTGCCAGCAGCCAAGAGGGAGGAGGGAGAAATAGCAATCAGCCCCAGCATTTT

clone_size: NA
d_call: NA
j_call: TRBJ1-1
v_call: TRBV7-9
cdr3_aa: CASSRQRGTEAFF
cdr3_nt: TGTGCCAGCAGCAGACAGCGGGGAACTGAAGCTTTCTTT

clone_size: NA
d_call: NA
j_call: TRBJ1-5
v_call: TRBV16
cdr3_aa: CASSQSWTARSNQPQHF
cdr3_nt: TGTGCCAGCAGCCAATCCTGGACAGCCCGATCTAATCAGCCCCAGCATTTT

clone_size: NA
d_call: NA
j_call: TRBJ1-1
v_call: TRBV5-6
cdr3_aa: CASSFYSPGAEAFF
cdr3_nt: TGTGCCAGCAGCTTCTACTCTCCGGGGGCTGAAGCTTTCTTT

clone_size: NA
d_call: NA
j_call: TRBJ1-1
v_call: TRBV11-1
cdr3_aa: CASSLVVGGSKAFF
cdr3_nt: TGTGCCAGCAGCTTAGTTGTTGGGGGCTCGAAAGCTTTCTTT

clone_size: NA
d_call: TRBD1
j_call: TRBJ1-4
v_call: TRBV28
cdr3_aa: CASSQQGATNEKLFF
cdr3_nt: TGTGCCAGCAGTCAACAGGGGGCGACTAATGAAAAACTGTTTTTT

clone_size: NA
d_call: TRBD2
j_call: TRBJ2-2
v_call: TRBV7-9
cdr3_aa: CASSLSAGERSRGELFF
cdr3_nt: TGTGCCAGCAGCTTATCGGCGGGAGAGAGGAGTAGGGGGGAGCTGTTTTTT

clone_size: NA
d_call: TRBD1
j_call: TRBJ2-7
v_call: TRBV28
cdr3_aa: CASSTATDRGAF
cdr3_nt: TGTGCCAGCAGTACCGCCACGGACAGGGGGGCCTTC

clone_size: NA
d_call: NA
j_call: TRBJ1-4
v_call: TRBV27
cdr3_aa: CASSLNWGINEKLFF
cdr3_nt: TGTGCCAGCAGTTTGAATTGGGGAATTAATGAAAAACTGTTTTTT

clone_size: NA
d_call: TRBD1
j_call: TRBJ2-7
v_call: TRBV6-1
cdr3_aa: CASRGQSYEQYF
cdr3_nt: TGTGCCAGCAGGGGACAGAGCTACGAGCAGTACTTC

clone_size: NA
d_call: TRBD2
j_call: TRBJ2-1
v_call: TRBV2
cdr3_aa: CASSELGTSHQLYNEQFF
cdr3_nt: TGTGCCAGCAGTGAACTAGGGACTAGCCATCAACTCTACAATGAGCAGTTCTTC

clone_size: NA
d_call: TRBD2
j_call: TRBJ2-1
v_call: TRBV5-4
cdr3_aa: CASSLKLAVYNEQFF
cdr3_nt: TGTGCCAGCAGCTTGAAACTAGCGGTTTACAATGAGCAGTTCTTC

clone_size: NA
d_call: TRBD1
j_call: TRBJ1-2
v_call: TRBV4-1
cdr3_aa: CASSQVGDRFGYTF
cdr3_nt: TGCGCCAGCAGCCAAGTTGGGGACAGGTTTGGCTACACCTTC

clone_size: NA
d_call: NA
j_call: TRBJ1-4
v_call: TRBV16
cdr3_aa: CASSQYDNEKLFF
cdr3_nt: TGTGCCAGCAGCCAGTACGATAATGAAAAACTGTTTTTT

clone_size: NA
d_call: NA
j_call: TRBJ1-3
v_call: TRBV27
cdr3_aa: CASSYTGTPGNTIYF
cdr3_nt: TGTGCCAGCAGTTATACAGGGACCCCTGGAAACACCATATATTTT

clone_size: many
d_call: NA
j_call: TRBJ1-2
v_call: TRBV6-6
cdr3_aa: CASSKGSSQGFYGYTF
cdr3_nt: TGTGCCAGCAGTAAGGGAAGCTCACAGGGATTCTATGGCTACACCTTC

clone_size: NA
d_call: TRBD2
j_call: TRBJ2-7
v_call: TRBV29-1
cdr3_aa: CSVEDPIAGGFEQYF
cdr3_nt: TGCAGCGTTGAAGACCCTATAGCGGGAGGATTTGAGCAGTACTTC

clone_size: few
d_call: NA
j_call: TRBJ2-3
v_call: TRBV14
cdr3_aa: CASSPSIGNTQYF
cdr3_nt: TGTGCCAGCAGTCCCTCAATAGGAAATACGCAGTATTTT

clone_size: many
d_call: TRBD1
j_call: TRBJ2-7
v_call: TRBV19
cdr3_aa: CASSWDREGSEQYF
cdr3_nt: TGTGCCAGTAGTTGGGACAGGGAAGGCTCCGAGCAGTACTTC

clone_size: NA
d_call: TRBD1
j_call: TRBJ1-4
v_call: TRBV5-4
cdr3_aa: CASSSGTGPNEKLFF
cdr3_nt: TGTGCCAGCAGCTCCGGGACAGGGCCTAATGAAAAACTGTTTTTT

clone_size: NA
d_call: NA
j_call: TRBJ1-5
v_call: TRBV6-1
cdr3_aa: CASSEASGDWQPQHF
cdr3_nt: TGTGCCAGCAGTGAAGCGTCAGGGGACTGGCAGCCCCAGCATTTT

clone_size: NA
d_call: NA
j_call: TRBJ1-2
v_call: TRBV28
cdr3_aa: CASSTRVGGYGYTF
cdr3_nt: TGTGCCAGCAGTACCCGGGTAGGGGGCTATGGCTACACCTTC

clone_size: NA
d_call: NA
j_call: TRBJ2-1
v_call: TRBV19
cdr3_aa: CASSSTPGSHEQFF
cdr3_nt: TGTGCCAGTAGTAGCACCCCCGGGTCTCATGAGCAGTTCTTC

clone_size: NA
d_call: NA
j_call: TRBJ1-2
v_call: TRBV28
cdr3_aa: CASSLGAGHYGYTF
cdr3_nt: TGTGCCAGCAGTTTGGGAGCCGGTCACTATGGCTACACCTTC

clone_size: NA
d_call: NA
j_call: TRBJ1-4
v_call: TRBV28
cdr3_aa: CASSPYPGGEKLFF
cdr3_nt: TGTGCCAGCAGTCCCTATCCTGGGGGTGAAAAACTGTTTTTT

clone_size: NA
d_call: TRBD2
j_call: TRBJ2-1
v_call: TRBV7-9
cdr3_aa: CASSPGLAGGFDEQFF
cdr3_nt: TGTGCCAGCAGCCCCGGACTAGCGGGAGGATTTGATGAGCAGTTCTTC

clone_size: once
d_call: NA
j_call: TRBJ2-7
v_call: TRBV28
cdr3_aa: CASRRQVTSYEQYF
cdr3_nt: TGTGCCAGCAGACGACAGGTCACGTCCTACGAGCAGTACTTC

clone_size: few
d_call: TRBD1
j_call: TRBJ1-1
v_call: TRBV5-1
cdr3_aa: CASSSATGSNTEAFF
cdr3_nt: TGCGCCAGCAGCTCGGCGACAGGGTCGAACACTGAAGCTTTCTTT

clone_size: NA
d_call: TRBD1
j_call: TRBJ1-2
v_call: TRBV5-8
cdr3_aa: CASSTGTGGLGYTF
cdr3_nt: TGTGCCAGCAGCACCGGGACAGGGGGCCTAGGCTACACCTTC

clone_size: NA
d_call: TRBD2
j_call: TRBJ2-7
v_call: TRBV10-3
cdr3_aa: CAIRGTSGRIYEQYF
cdr3_nt: TGTGCCATCAGGGGGACTAGCGGGAGGATCTACGAGCAGTACTTC

clone_size: NA
d_call: TRBD2
j_call: TRBJ2-7
v_call: TRBV28
cdr3_aa: CASSLGVAGIYEQYF
cdr3_nt: TGTGCCAGCAGTTTAGGGGTAGCGGGAATTTACGAGCAGTACTTC

clone_size: NA
d_call: TRBD2
j_call: TRBJ2-3
v_call: TRBV5-4
cdr3_aa: CASSLGGSGNTQYF
cdr3_nt: TGTGCCAGCAGCTTGGGCGGTAGCGGGAATACGCAGTATTTT

clone_size: NA
d_call: TRBD2
j_call: TRBJ2-1
v_call: TRBV19
cdr3_aa: CASSGTSGRRSSYNEQFF
cdr3_nt: TGTGCCAGTAGCGGGACTAGCGGGAGGAGGAGCTCCTACAATGAGCAGTTCTTC

clone_size: NA
d_call: NA
j_call: TRBJ1-1
v_call: TRBV29-1
cdr3_aa: CSVGGSTEAFF
cdr3_nt: TGCAGCGTTGGTGGGTCGACGGAAGCTTTCTTT

clone_size: many
d_call: NA
j_call: TRBJ1-1
v_call: TRBV28
cdr3_aa: CASSPPGQLEAFF
cdr3_nt: TGTGCCAGCAGTCCGCCTGGACAGCTTGAAGCTTTCTTT

clone_size: NA
d_call: NA
j_call: TRBJ2-7
v_call: TRBV7-6
cdr3_aa: CASSLVPGSYEQYF
cdr3_nt: TGTGCCAGCAGCTTAGTTCCGGGAAGCTACGAGCAGTACTTC

clone_size: NA
d_call: NA
j_call: TRBJ1-2
v_call: TRBV4-2
cdr3_aa: CASSQEGSGANYGYTF
cdr3_nt: TGTGCCAGCAGCCAAGAAGGCTCAGGGGCTAACTATGGCTACACCTTC

clone_size: NA
d_call: TRBD1
j_call: TRBJ2-7
v_call: TRBV28
cdr3_aa: CASSPPGQDEQYF
cdr3_nt: TGTGCCAGCAGCCCTCCAGGACAGGACGAGCAGTACTTC

clone_size: NA
d_call: TRBD2
j_call: TRBJ2-7
v_call: TRBV6-1
cdr3_aa: CASSEYTSGLRTYEQYF
cdr3_nt: TGTGCCAGCAGTGAATATACTAGCGGGCTGAGAACCTACGAGCAGTACTTC

clone_size: few
d_call: NA
j_call: TRBJ2-5
v_call: TRBV25-1
cdr3_aa: CASTRLHQETQYF
cdr3_nt: TGTGCCAGCACCCGACTGCACCAAGAGACCCAGTACTTC

clone_size: NA
d_call: NA
j_call: TRBJ1-6
v_call: TRBV4-1
cdr3_aa: CASSQDRALWDNSPLHF
cdr3_nt: TGCGCCAGCAGCCAAGATCGAGCGCTGTGGGATAATTCACCCCTCCACTTT

clone_size: NA
d_call: NA
j_call: TRBJ2-2
v_call: TRBV18
cdr3_aa: CASSPVRENTGELFF
cdr3_nt: TGTGCCAGCTCACCAGTCCGGGAGAACACCGGGGAGCTGTTTTTT

clone_size: once
d_call: NA
j_call: TRBJ2-3
v_call: TRBV18
cdr3_aa: CASSPLETTDTQYF
cdr3_nt: TGTGCCAGCTCACCCCTCGAGACAACAGATACGCAGTATTTT

clone_size: NA
d_call: TRBD1
j_call: TRBJ1-1
v_call: TRBV25-1
cdr3_aa: CASSEFSPGQGLNTEAFF
cdr3_nt: TGTGCCAGCAGTGAATTTTCTCCGGGACAGGGGCTGAACACTGAAGCTTTCTTT

clone_size: NA
d_call: TRBD1
j_call: TRBJ1-2
v_call: TRBV28
cdr3_aa: CASGGQGINYGYTF
cdr3_nt: TGTGCCAGCGGGGGACAGGGGATTAACTATGGCTACACCTTC

clone_size: NA
d_call: NA
j_call: TRBJ2-7
v_call: TRBV18
cdr3_aa: CASSPDVWTSYEQYF
cdr3_nt: TGTGCCAGCTCACCGGACGTTTGGACCTCCTACGAGCAGTACTTC